The clone carrying this TCR beta chain was counted only a few times. The antigen is unknown. This sample stems from a study of T cell responses to AZD1222 COVID-19 vaccine. Study results and caveats: Seropositivity was recorded at baseline in only a handful of AZD1222 recipients. Clonal diversity was possibly underestimated, and white British individuals and females predominated among donors. Dominant CD4 TCR responses targeted spike regions 160-218 and 743-854. Close to half of spike-specific TCRs reportedly recognize unmutated variant regions.

The CDR3 runs 16 residues. V gave up 1 base and J gave up 7 bases; unmatched junction bases: 12. Germline assignment: CDR1 GTSNPN and CDR2 SVGIG (reference sequence). The assay was immunoSEQ multiplex PCR, and TCRdb's table has in-frame clones only and misses some. The data contain about 100,000 clones, 90% of them singletons. The sequencing here drew on peripheral blood, taken on day 0 of AZD1222 vaccination. The V and J genes are TRBV30 and TRBJ1-5, with 8 bases identical to TRBD1. The receptor was isolated from an adult in good health. Written as DNA, the CDR3 is TGTGCCTGGAGTGAAGGACAGGGCGGTTTCATACAGCCCCAGCATTTT. It yields the protein CAWSEGQGGFIQPQHF. Filled out from reference TRBV30 and TRBJ1-5, the complete variable domain reads SQTIHQWPATLVQPVGSPLSLECTVEGTSNPNLYWYRQAAGRGLQLLFYSVGIGQISSEVPQNLSASRPQDRQFILSSKKLLLSDSGFYLCAWSEGQGGFIQPQHFGDGTRLSIL.